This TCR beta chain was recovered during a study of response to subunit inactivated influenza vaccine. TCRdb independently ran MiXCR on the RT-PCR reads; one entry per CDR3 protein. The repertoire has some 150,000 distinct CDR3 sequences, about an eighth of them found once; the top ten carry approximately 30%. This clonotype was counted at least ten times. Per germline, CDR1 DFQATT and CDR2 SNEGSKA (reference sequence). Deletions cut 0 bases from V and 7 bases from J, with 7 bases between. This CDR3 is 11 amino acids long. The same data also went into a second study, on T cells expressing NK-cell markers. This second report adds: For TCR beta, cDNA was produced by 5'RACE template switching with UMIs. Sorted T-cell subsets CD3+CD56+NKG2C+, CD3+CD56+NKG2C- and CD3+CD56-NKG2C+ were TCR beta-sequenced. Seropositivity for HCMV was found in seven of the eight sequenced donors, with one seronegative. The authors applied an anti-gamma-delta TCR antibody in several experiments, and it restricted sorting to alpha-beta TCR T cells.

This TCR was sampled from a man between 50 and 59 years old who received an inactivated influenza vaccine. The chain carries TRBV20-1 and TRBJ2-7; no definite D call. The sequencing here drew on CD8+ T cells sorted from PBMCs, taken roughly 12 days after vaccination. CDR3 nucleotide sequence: TGCAGTGCTAGAGATTTAGTGGAGCAGTACTTC. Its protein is CSARDLVEQYF.